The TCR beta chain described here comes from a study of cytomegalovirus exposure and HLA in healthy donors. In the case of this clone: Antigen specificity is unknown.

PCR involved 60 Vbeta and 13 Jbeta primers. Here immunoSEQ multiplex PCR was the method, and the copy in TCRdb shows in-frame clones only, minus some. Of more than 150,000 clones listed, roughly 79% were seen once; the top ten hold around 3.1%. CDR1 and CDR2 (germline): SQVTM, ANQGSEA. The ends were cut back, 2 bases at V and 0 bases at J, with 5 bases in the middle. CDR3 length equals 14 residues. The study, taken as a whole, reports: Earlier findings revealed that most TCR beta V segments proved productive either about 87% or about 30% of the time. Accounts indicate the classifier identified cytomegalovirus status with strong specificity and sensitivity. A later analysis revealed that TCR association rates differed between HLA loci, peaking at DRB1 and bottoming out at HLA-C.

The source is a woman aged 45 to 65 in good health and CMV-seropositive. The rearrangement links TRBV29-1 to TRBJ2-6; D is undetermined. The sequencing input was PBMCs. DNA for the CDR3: TGCAGCGTTGAATGGAGCTCTGGGGCCAACGTCCTGACTTTC. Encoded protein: CSVEWSSGANVLTF.